This TCR beta chain was recorded in a study of technical replicates of blood from a handful of donors. J gave up 4 bases and V 5 bases, and 6 bases lay outside the gene matches. In germline, CDR1 is WSHSY, CDR2 SAAADI. This CDR3 is built from 14 residues. Assay used: immunoSEQ multiplex PCR; TCRdb lists only in-frame clones, some missing. The top ten clones hold nearly 4% of a sample with approximately 81,000 clones, 75% to 90% of them seen once. The TCR comes from a human donor in good health. Some clones in this sample may be carry-over from other donors' samples. This chain connects TRBV10-2 to TRBJ2-7; 9 bases map to TRBD1. The sequenced sample consisted of PBMCs. For the CDR3, the DNA is TGCGCCAGCAGTCGGGACAGGGCTCCGTACGAGCAGTACTTC. Residues: CASSRDRAPYEQYF.